This TCR beta chain was observed in a study of T cells in Graves' hyperthyroidism and ophthalmopathy. This clonotype appeared once. The CDR3 carries no conserved terminal phenylalanine or tryptophan, so it likely arises from a read error. The trim removed 4 bases at V and 5 bases at J, leaving 7 bases unmatched. Per the germline V gene, CDR1 is LNHNV and CDR2 is YYDKDF (reference sequence). The CDR3 is 17 amino acids. There were TCR beta CDR3 regions amplified from RNA transcripts. The HTBI primer set drove a first-round RT-PCR of the TCR CDR3. TCRdb passed the multiplex PCR reads through MiXCR, listing each CDR3 protein once. The sample yields about 560,000 distinct CDR3 sequences, 16% seen once. Reasons for excluding patients were uncontrolled infection, other autoimmune disease, pregnancy or lactation.

This chain uses TRBV15 with TRBJ2-3, with 15 bases identical to TRBD2. The material sequenced was blood. This sequence was found in a young woman with Graves' hyperthyroidism. DNA for the CDR3: TGTGCCACCAGCAAACGGACTAGCGGGAGGGCCTTAGATACGCAGTATTTA. Its translation: CATSKRTSGRALDTQYL.